This is a list of T cell receptor beta chains from one sample in a study of cytomegalovirus exposure and HLA in healthy donors. The repertoire was sequenced with immunoSEQ multiplex PCR; TCRdb's copy has only in-frame clones and lacks some. The data show about 110,000 clones, with approximately 79% seen just once and roughly 3.9% held by the top ten. Sequencing was performed on PBMCs. These receptors all come from a man aged 60 to 75 in good health and CMV-seronegative. Both conserved end residues are part of each CDR3. The order of the fields is V gene, D gene, J gene, clone size, CDR3 protein, CDR3 DNA. The D gene is left open where the match is weak. The size of a clone is reported for some rows only, either as once, few or many, or as a class for expanded clones.

V gene: TRBV5-4
D gene: .
J gene: TRBJ1-2
clone size: once
CDR3 protein: CASSLDMGGYYGYTF
CDR3 DNA: TGTGCCAGCAGCTTGGATATGGGCGGGTACTATGGCTACACCTTC

V gene: TRBV6-1
D gene: .
J gene: TRBJ1-1
clone size: once
CDR3 protein: CASGGGGRTEAFF
CDR3 DNA: TGTGCCAGCGGGGGGGGAGGGAGGACTGAAGCTTTCTTT

V gene: TRBV15
D gene: TRBD2
J gene: TRBJ2-5
clone size: .
CDR3 protein: CATSRATSGQETQYF
CDR3 DNA: TGTGCCACCAGCAGGGCGACTAGCGGCCAAGAGACCCAGTACTTC

V gene: TRBV6-5
D gene: .
J gene: TRBJ1-2
clone size: .
CDR3 protein: CVSGFRQSGSGYTF
CDR3 DNA: TGTGTCAGCGGGTTTCGACAGTCGGGCAGCGGCTACACCTTC

V gene: TRBV19
D gene: .
J gene: TRBJ1-4
clone size: .
CDR3 protein: CASPGVYSTNEKLFF
CDR3 DNA: TGTGCCAGCCCCGGGGTGTATTCAACTAATGAAAAACTGTTTTTT

V gene: TRBV4-2
D gene: .
J gene: TRBJ1-5
clone size: .
CDR3 protein: CASSSQGSNQPQHF
CDR3 DNA: TGTGCCAGCAGCTCACAGGGAAGCAATCAGCCCCAGCATTTT

V gene: TRBV9
D gene: TRBD1
J gene: TRBJ1-1
clone size: .
CDR3 protein: CASSEGQAITEAFF
CDR3 DNA: TGTGCCAGCAGCGAGGGACAGGCAATCACTGAAGCTTTCTTT

V gene: TRBV6-5
D gene: .
J gene: TRBJ2-5
clone size: .
CDR3 protein: CASSYSGTPRETQYF
CDR3 DNA: TGTGCCAGCAGTTACTCAGGGACACCGCGGGAGACCCAGTACTTC

V gene: TRBV15
D gene: .
J gene: TRBJ2-1
clone size: .
CDR3 protein: CATSSATRVSGEQFF
CDR3 DNA: TGTGCCACCAGCAGTGCGACTAGGGTTAGCGGTGAGCAGTTCTTC

V gene: TRBV7-2
D gene: TRBD1
J gene: TRBJ2-7
clone size: .
CDR3 protein: CASSQTRDRFYEQYF
CDR3 DNA: TGTGCCAGCAGCCAGACCCGGGACAGATTCTACGAGCAGTACTTC

V gene: TRBV18
D gene: .
J gene: TRBJ1-3
clone size: .
CDR3 protein: CASSPSQGGGNTIYF
CDR3 DNA: TGTGCCAGCTCACCCTCCCAGGGTGGGGGAAACACCATATATTTT

V gene: TRBV5-4
D gene: TRBD2
J gene: TRBJ2-2
clone size: .
CDR3 protein: CASSLDRTRIGTGELFF
CDR3 DNA: TGTGCCAGCAGCTTGGACCGGACTAGGATCGGAACCGGGGAGCTGTTTTTT

V gene: TRBV13
D gene: .
J gene: TRBJ1-5
clone size: .
CDR3 protein: CASSRKPTGHSNQPQHF
CDR3 DNA: TGTGCCAGCAGCCGGAAACCCACAGGACATAGCAATCAGCCCCAGCATTTT

V gene: TRBV6-1
D gene: .
J gene: TRBJ2-4
clone size: .
CDR3 protein: CASREVLANIQYF
CDR3 DNA: TGTGCCAGCAGGGAGGTTCTCGCAAACATTCAGTACTTC

V gene: TRBV7-9
D gene: TRBD1
J gene: TRBJ2-5
clone size: .
CDR3 protein: CASSEQGARETQYF
CDR3 DNA: TGTGCCAGCAGTGAACAGGGGGCACGGGAGACCCAGTACTTC

V gene: TRBV7-2
D gene: TRBD1
J gene: TRBJ1-2
clone size: .
CDR3 protein: CASSSLQGASNYGYTF
CDR3 DNA: TGTGCCAGCAGCTCGTTGCAGGGGGCAAGCAACTATGGCTACACCTTC

V gene: TRBV6-6
D gene: TRBD2
J gene: TRBJ2-3
clone size: .
CDR3 protein: CASSYGTSLLTDTQYF
CDR3 DNA: TGTGCCAGCAGTTACGGGACTAGCCTACTCACAGATACGCAGTATTTT

V gene: TRBV4-3
D gene: TRBD1
J gene: TRBJ1-5
clone size: .
CDR3 protein: CASSQGQGVGQPQHF
CDR3 DNA: TGCGCCAGCAGCCAGGGGCAGGGGGTGGGACAGCCCCAGCATTTT

V gene: TRBV10-3
D gene: .
J gene: TRBJ1-1
clone size: .
CDR3 protein: CAISEFSTGTIPEAFF
CDR3 DNA: TGTGCCATCAGTGAGTTTTCTACAGGGACAATCCCTGAAGCTTTCTTT

V gene: TRBV11-2
D gene: .
J gene: TRBJ1-1
clone size: .
CDR3 protein: CASSLARGEAFF
CDR3 DNA: TGTGCCAGCAGCTTAGCTAGGGGTGAAGCTTTCTTT

V gene: TRBV6-5
D gene: TRBD1
J gene: TRBJ2-7
clone size: .
CDR3 protein: CASSYGGQGTYEQYF
CDR3 DNA: TGTGCCAGCAGTTACGGGGGACAGGGAACCTACGAGCAGTACTTC

V gene: TRBV27
D gene: .
J gene: TRBJ1-2
clone size: .
CDR3 protein: CASSFGQGYGYTF
CDR3 DNA: TGTGCCAGCAGTTTTGGGCAGGGCTATGGCTACACCTTC

V gene: TRBV7-9
D gene: .
J gene: TRBJ1-1
clone size: .
CDR3 protein: CASSLGGGRAFF
CDR3 DNA: TGTGCCAGCAGCTTAGGAGGGGGAAGAGCTTTCTTT

V gene: TRBV29-1
D gene: .
J gene: TRBJ2-3
clone size: .
CDR3 protein: CSVEGTASGGYTQYF
CDR3 DNA: TGCAGCGTTGAAGGGACAGCCTCTGGAGGTTATACGCAGTATTTT

V gene: TRBV30
D gene: TRBD2
J gene: TRBJ2-7
clone size: .
CDR3 protein: CAWSASGAYSYEQYF
CDR3 DNA: TGTGCCTGGAGTGCTAGCGGTGCTTACTCCTACGAGCAGTACTTC

V gene: TRBV2
D gene: TRBD1
J gene: TRBJ1-1
clone size: .
CDR3 protein: CASSGQGAGNTEAFF
CDR3 DNA: TGTGCCAGCAGTGGACAGGGTGCAGGGAACACTGAAGCTTTCTTT

V gene: TRBV30
D gene: TRBD1
J gene: TRBJ2-7
clone size: .
CDR3 protein: CAWSRDRSYEQYF
CDR3 DNA: TGTGCCTGGAGTAGGGACAGATCCTACGAGCAGTACTTC

V gene: TRBV9
D gene: TRBD1
J gene: TRBJ1-1
clone size: .
CDR3 protein: CASSLPGTGNTEAFF
CDR3 DNA: TGTGCCAGCAGCCTCCCCGGGACAGGGAACACTGAAGCTTTCTTT

V gene: TRBV7-2
D gene: .
J gene: TRBJ1-2
clone size: .
CDR3 protein: CASSADRSGYGYTF
CDR3 DNA: TGTGCCAGCAGCGCTGACAGGTCCGGCTATGGCTACACCTTC

V gene: TRBV18
D gene: TRBD1
J gene: TRBJ1-2
clone size: .
CDR3 protein: CASSPGTGDSYGYTF
CDR3 DNA: TGTGCCAGCTCACCAGGGACAGGGGACTCCTATGGCTACACCTTC

V gene: TRBV5-1
D gene: .
J gene: TRBJ1-1
clone size: .
CDR3 protein: CASSPQGQNTEAFF
CDR3 DNA: TGCGCCAGCAGCCCCCAAGGACAGAACACTGAAGCTTTCTTT

V gene: TRBV29-1
D gene: .
J gene: TRBJ1-1
clone size: few
CDR3 protein: CSVKGQLLSTEAFF
CDR3 DNA: TGCAGCGTGAAAGGACAGCTTTTGAGCACTGAAGCTTTCTTT